This T cell receptor beta chain stems from a study of T cells in Graves' hyperthyroidism and ophthalmopathy. Notes on the study in general: Median prediction lead before ophthalmopathy onset was about 6.3 months with the model. The blood repertoire included most of the expanded thyroid clonotypes above 0.001.

Regions amplified from RNA transcripts were the TCR beta CDR3 regions. The primer set for the first-round RT-PCR of the TCR CDR3 was HTBI. TCRdb analysed the multiplex PCR reads with MiXCR anew, one entry per CDR3 protein. The sample lists more than 100,000 distinct CDR3 sequences; over 45% were seen once. This clonotype was observed at least ten times. Its target is not known. Patients counted as stable if ophthalmopathy did not develop within 18 months. Thyroid ultrasound, orbital computed tomography, clinical symptoms, and serum thyroxine and TRAb underpinned diagnoses. Material for sequencing was blood. This receptor was taken from a man aged 40-55 years with Graves' hyperthyroidism.

For the CDR3, the DNA is TGTGCCAGCAGTGAACGGGGGGAGTCCACAGATACGCAGTATTTT. Encoded protein: CASSERGESTDTQYF. The chain employs TRBV6-4 and TRBJ2-3; 7 bases agree with TRBD2. The CDR3 covers 15 residues. Germline V gives CDR1 MRHNA, CDR2 SNTAGT. The J segment lost 2 bases and the V segment lost 3 bases, leaving 5 bases of the junction unmatched.